Presented here are 26 T cell receptor beta chains from one specimen sequenced in a study of a mutant IDH1 vaccine in newly diagnosed glioma. These TCRs are of unknown antigen specificity. Time point reported: week 47, end of study. The study gave 300 ug of mutant IDH1 20-mer peptide per vaccine dose, with topical imiquimod. TCRdb's copy holds only in-frame clones and misses some; the assay was immunoSEQ multiplex PCR. This sample yields about 56,000 clones, of which less than 90% are seen a single time; approximately 3.5% belongs to the top ten. The source material was PBMCs, sampled from a glioma patient whose treatment included an IDH1 peptide vaccine. The receptors were gathered from a woman aged 45-60 years with glioma.

The rearrangement joins TRBV10-1 to TRBJ2-2; D uncertain. V was pared by 5 bases and J by 5 bases, with 6 bases between. This CDR3 has 12 amino acids. Germline V gene lookup returns CDR1 WNHNN and CDR2 SYGVQD (reference sequence). The chain's CDR3 is CASSLGTGELFF. CDR3 sequence (DNA): TGCGCCAGCAGTTTAGGGACCGGGGAGCTGTTTTTT.

The chain uses TRBV7-9 and TRBJ1-2; the match to TRBD1 covers 7 bases. The V segment lost 9 bases and the J segment 2 bases; nucleotides outside the gene matches: 3. The CDR3 runs to 12 residues. Germline CDR1 is SEHNR and CDR2 is FQNEAQ (reference sequence). As DNA, the CDR3 is TGTGCCAGTCAGGGACAGAACTATGGCTACACCTTC. Translation gives CASQGQNYGYTF.

This chain joins TRBV5-5 and TRBJ2-7; D could derive from TRBD1 or TRBD2 (5 bases each). Germline CDR1 SGHKS, CDR2 YYEKEE (reference sequence). V was pared by 7 bases and J by 4 bases, with 18 bases between. CDR3 length equals 14 residues. This CDR3 reads CASGDLVGRYEQYF. CDR3 nucleotide sequence: TGTGCCAGCGGGGACCTAGTGGGAAGGTACGAGCAGTACTTC.

This clone appeared a single time. The chain uses TRBV18 and TRBJ1-2; no clear D. This CDR3 has 12 residues. Trimming took 3 bases from V and 3 from J, leaving 5 bases between them. Germline V gene data show CDR1 as KGHSH and CDR2 as LQKENI. CDR3 nucleotide sequence: TGTGCCAGCTCACCTTCCGACTATGGCTACACCTTC. Protein: CASSPSDYGYTF.

CDR3 DNA: TGCGCCAGCAGCCGGACAGGGGAGTCTGGAAACACCATATATTTT. This gives the protein CASSRTGESGNTIYF. The chain recombines TRBV5-1 with TRBJ1-3; 9 nucleotides line up with TRBD1. The CDR3 is 15 amino acids. Per the germline V gene, CDR1 is SGHRS and CDR2 is YFSETQ. With 4 bases clipped from V and 1 base from J, the junction kept 3 bases outside the gene matches.

The chain links TRBV10-3 to TRBJ1-1; maybe TRBD1 (6 bases). The V gene lost 9 bases and the J gene lost 0 bases, with 17 bases spanning the gap. There are 15 residues in the CDR3. Germline V CDR1 and CDR2: ENHRY, SYGVKD. The CDR3 region is CAILKQTGVNTEAFF. CDR3 coding DNA: TGTGCCATTCTCAAACAGACAGGCGTGAACACTGAAGCTTTCTTT.

This rearrangement joins TRBV5-8 to TRBJ2-1; TRBD1 might be the D (6 bases). V was cut by 4 bases and J by 13 bases, with 24 bases left in between. CDR1 and CDR2 from the germline V gene are SGHTS and YDEGEE. CDR3 length: 15 residues. CDR3 in amino acids: CASSPQGHNLPTQFF. In DNA form, the CDR3 reads TGTGCCAGCAGCCCCCAGGGGCACAATCTTCCGACACAGTTCTTC. The variable domain in full, with the rest retrieved from reference TRBV5-8 and TRBJ2-1, is EAGVTQSPTHLIKTRGQQATLRCSPISGHTSVYWYQQALGLGLQFLLWYDEGEERNRGNFPPRFSGRQFPNYSSELNVNALELEDSALYLCASSPQGHNLPTQFFGPGTRLTVL.

This chain uses TRBV19 with TRBJ1-2; D not resolved. In germline, CDR1 is LNHDA, CDR2 SQIVND (reference sequence). V gave up 7 bases and J gave up 0 bases, with 15 bases separating them. The CDR3 spans 15 residues. The CDR3 sequence: CASTELGGANYGYTF. The DNA for the CDR3 is TGTGCCAGTACCGAGCTGGGCGGGGCTAACTATGGCTACACCTTC.

This clone was detected only once. V gene TRBV7-8 combines with J gene TRBJ2-5; TRBD1 matches 7 bases. V gave up 3 bases and J gave up 2 bases; unmatched junction bases: 3. CDR1 SGHVS and CDR2 FQNEAQ come from the germline V gene. The CDR3 sequence is 14 residues long. The CDR3 coding sequence is TGTGCCAGCAGCTTGGGGACAGCTCAAGAGACCCAGTACTTC. It is translated as CASSLGTAQETQYF.

This chain uses TRBV13 with TRBJ1-6; D possibly corresponds to TRBD1 (6 bases). CDR1 and CDR2 from the germline V gene are PRHDT and FYEKMQ (reference sequence). V lost 2 bases to trimming and J lost 9 bases, with 11 bases between them. This CDR3 has 14 amino acids. CDR3 in amino acids: CASSLNRVSSPLHF. The DNA for the CDR3 is TGTGCCAGCAGCTTAAACAGGGTCAGTTCACCCCTCCACTTT.

The chain carries TRBV5-6 and TRBJ2-3; D might be TRBD2 (5 bases). V lost 7 bases to trimming and J lost 2 bases, with 11 bases between them. Germline CDR1 reads SGHDT; CDR2 reads YYEEEE. The CDR3 runs 13 residues. CDR3 sequence: CASSGISTDTQYF. CDR3 nucleotides: TGTGCCAGCTCCGGGATTTCCACAGATACGCAGTATTTT.

The CDR3 region is CASSLGAYEQYF. The CDR3 DNA is TGTGCCAGCAGTCTGGGGGCCTACGAGCAGTACTTC. The chain links TRBV6-6 to TRBJ2-7, with D possibly being TRBD1 or TRBD2 (5 bases each). CDR1 MNHNY and CDR2 SVGAGI come from the germline V gene (reference sequence). The CDR3 runs to 12 residues. V shed 5 bases and J shed 2 bases, with 7 bases lying between them.

The chain links TRBV9 to TRBJ2-7; TRBD2 agrees at 13 bases. With 2 bases clipped from V and 7 bases from J, the junction kept 12 bases outside the gene matches. Germline assignment: CDR1 SGDLS and CDR2 YYNGEE. CDR3 length equals 17 residues. In nucleotides, the CDR3 is TGTGCCAGCAGCGTCTCTTCCGGGACTAGCGGGGTGGGGGAGCAGTACTTC. Translation gives CASSVSSGTSGVGEQYF.

The V and J genes are TRBV14 and TRBJ2-7; D call uncertain. Germline-derived CDR1 and CDR2 are SGHDN and FVKESK. V lost 0 bases and J lost 0, with 9 bases in between. There are 15 residues in the CDR3. This CDR3 is CASSQEIRRSYEQYF. The CDR3 bases are TGTGCCAGCAGCCAAGAAATCAGGCGCTCCTACGAGCAGTACTTC.

Notes on this clone: Additional DNA sequences in this sample encode the identical CDR3. This chain connects TRBV7-2 to TRBJ1-2; the match to TRBD1 covers 7 bases. With V trimmed by 4 bases and J by 4 bases, 6 bases remained unmatched. CDR3 length: 14 residues. Germline CDR1 and CDR2: SGHTA and FQGNSA. The CDR3 is CASSSGGTAYGYTF. Written as DNA, the CDR3 is TGTGCCAGCAGCTCAGGGGGGACAGCCTATGGCTACACCTTC.

The J gene is TRBJ1-5, the V gene TRBV6-5, with 10 bases identical to TRBD1. Germline assignment: CDR1 MNHEY and CDR2 SVGAGI. V lost 6 bases, J lost 1 base, and 3 bases stayed unmatched. The CDR3 extends over 15 amino acids. The CDR3 DNA reads as TGTGCCAGCAGCTTGACAGGGGGCAGCAATCAGCCCCAGCATTTT. As protein: CASSLTGGSNQPQHF.

This chain uses TRBV6-6 with TRBJ1-1; no clear D gene. The CDR3 spans 13 residues. Trimming removed 4 bases from V and 8 bases from J, with 14 bases in between. CDR1 is MNHNY, CDR2 SVGAGI, per germline (reference sequence). This CDR3 reads CASSSEQWGEAFF. The CDR3 DNA follows: TGTGCCAGCAGTTCCGAACAGTGGGGAGAAGCTTTCTTT.

V is TRBV15 and J is TRBJ1-3, with 7 bases fitting TRBD1. Germline values: CDR1 LNHNV, CDR2 YYDKDF (reference sequence). This CDR3 contains 14 residues. Losses at the gene ends were 1 base for V and 6 bases for J; bases not matched to a gene: 3. The CDR3 nucleotides read TGTGCCACCAGCAGAGTAGGGGGCATAAACACCATATATTTT. Amino acid sequence: CATSRVGGINTIYF.

The J gene is TRBJ2-4, the V gene TRBV5-1, with 10 bases identical to TRBD1. V dropped 4 bases and J dropped 0; count of bases not matched to a gene: 1. Germline assignment: CDR1 SGHRS and CDR2 YFSETQ. The CDR3 consists of 15 residues. CDR3 protein: CASSRQGAAKNIQYF. CDR3 coding DNA: TGCGCCAGCAGCCGACAGGGGGCAGCCAAAAACATTCAGTACTTC.

The chain recombines TRBV10-1 with TRBJ1-6, with no clear D. Germline CDR1 and CDR2: WNHNN and SYGVQD (reference sequence). Trimming removed 8 bases from V and 7 bases from J, with 24 bases in between. CDR3 length: 17 amino acids. The CDR3 sequence is CASRNMGQWRSNSPLHF. The DNA for the CDR3 is TGCGCCAGCCGAAATATGGGCCAATGGCGGTCCAATTCACCCCTCCACTTT.

The chain couples TRBV7-9 to TRBJ1-1, with D hard to call. Trimming pared 6 bases from V and 0 bases from J, leaving 8 bases between. This CDR3 spans 13 amino acids. Germline values: CDR1 SEHNR, CDR2 FQNEAQ (reference sequence). As DNA, the CDR3 is TGTGCCAGCAGTTCTACAGTGAACACTGAAGCTTTCTTT. It translates to CASSSTVNTEAFF.

This chain joins TRBV5-4 and TRBJ1-4, with 9 bases fitting TRBD1. The CDR3 runs to 14 residues. Germline CDR1 reads SGHNT; CDR2 reads YYREEE (reference sequence). V lost 4 bases, J lost 7 bases, and 5 bases stayed unmatched. The CDR3 sequence: CASSGGQGGEKLFF. Written as DNA, the CDR3 is TGTGCCAGCAGCGGGGGACAGGGTGGTGAAAAACTGTTTTTT.

The gene calls are TRBV28 and TRBJ1-1; TRBD1 matches at 8 bases. CDR3 length: 15 amino acids. Germline CDR1 and CDR2: MDHEN and SYDVKM. V trimming: 3 bases; J trimming: 0 bases; junction bases outside the gene matches: 3. The chain's CDR3 is CASSLLDRVNTEAFF. CDR3 bases: TGTGCCAGCAGTTTGCTGGACAGGGTGAACACTGAAGCTTTCTTT.

The chain couples TRBV7-2 to TRBJ1-1; 10 nucleotides match TRBD1. This CDR3 is built from 16 residues. Trimming took 4 bases from V and 8 from J; bases not matched to a gene: 13. Germline CDR1 reads SGHTA; CDR2 reads FQGNSA. The chain's CDR3 is CASSSSATGGFREAFF. CDR3 nucleotides: TGTGCCAGCAGCTCTAGTGCGACAGGGGGCTTTAGAGAAGCTTTCTTT.

V usage is TRBV4-3 and J usage is TRBJ1-2, with a tentative D call TRBD1 (6 bases). V was shortened by 1 base and J by 2 bases, with 11 bases between the two germline ends. Germline CDR1 reads LGHNA; CDR2 reads YSLEER. The CDR3 sequence is 15 residues long. CDR3 sequence: CASSQVGTSNYGYTF. CDR3 nucleotides: TGCGCCAGCAGCCAAGTAGGGACATCGAACTATGGCTACACCTTC.

The chain has TRBV30 and TRBJ1-5, with D maybe TRBD1 (5 bases). The V and J ends lost 3 bases and 5 bases respectively, with 11 bases between them. The CDR3 spans 13 residues. The germline CDR1 and CDR2 sequences are GTSNPN and SVGIG (reference sequence). In DNA form, the CDR3 reads TGTGCCTGGAGCGCAGGGCGCGATCAGCCCCAGCATTTT. It translates to CAWSAGRDQPQHF. Supplemented by reference TRBV30 and TRBJ1-5, the full variable domain reads SQTIHQWPATLVQPVGSPLSLECTVEGTSNPNLYWYRQAAGRGLQLLFYSVGIGQISSEVPQNLSASRPQDRQFILSSKKLLLSDSGFYLCAWSAGRDQPQHFGDGTRLSIL.